Described below is a single T cell receptor (beta chain) sequence and its context. The target antigen is unknown. The germline V gene has CDR1 SGHTA and CDR2 FQGNSA. Losses at the gene ends were 4 bases for V and 4 bases for J; bases not matched to a gene: 6. The CDR3 runs 15 residues. The record originates from a study of T-cell reconstitution after alpha-beta-depleted transplantation in children. The library targeted TCRbeta and was prepared with unique molecular identifiers. TCRdb recomputed calls from the PCR reads with MiXCR, one row per CDR3 protein. The sample consists of more than 400,000 distinct CDR3 sequences, approximately 41% of them appearing once. Findings of the study overall: The authors attributed T-cell counts and diversity one year after transplant mostly to newly produced T cells. Reportedly, roughly two months post-transplant, alpha-beta T cells arose from several hundred expanded graft clones. The origin of high day-60 TCRbeta diversity in some patients lay in surviving recipient T cells and thymic progenitors.

The source of this sequence is a girl aged 2 to 9 with aplastic anemia, due to receive a stem cell transplant. The sequences come from PBMCs, collected before TCRalphabeta/CD19-depleted stem cell transplant. The chain combines TRBV7-2 with TRBJ1-4; TRBD1 agrees at 7 bases. The CDR3 sequence: CASSSLPGGNEKLFF. The CDR3 bases are TGTGCCAGCAGCTCATTACCAGGGGGTAATGAAAAACTGTTTTTT. Combining the CDR3 with reference TRBV7-2 and TRBJ1-4 gives the whole variable domain GAGVSQSPSNKVTEKGKDVELRCDPISGHTALYWYRQSLGQGLEFLIYFQGNSAPDKSGLPSDRFSAERTGGSVSTLTIQRTQQEDSAVYLCASSSLPGGNEKLFFGSGTQLSVL.